The 29 T cell receptor beta chains below were found in one sample sequenced in a study of blood T cell repertoires in COVID-19. TCRdb's table, derived via immunoSEQ multiplex PCR, lists solely in-frame clones and lacks some. The table includes 220,000 or so clones, 80% to 85% detected once. Sequences were obtained from peripheral blood. The receptors were sampled from a woman aged 55-70 years with acute or convalescent COVID-19.

V usage is TRBV9 and J usage is TRBJ2-2, with 7 nucleotides matching TRBD1. CDR1 is SGDLS and CDR2 is YYNGEE in the germline V gene. The V gene end was trimmed by 4 bases and the J gene end by 2 bases; junction bases not matched to a gene: 2. This CDR3 has 14 residues. CDR3 amino acids: CASSRTGNTGELFF. The CDR3 nucleotides are TGTGCCAGCAGCCGGACAGGTAACACCGGGGAGCTGTTTTTT.

V and J are TRBV18 and TRBJ2-7; the D gene is possibly TRBD1 (6 bases). V lost 3 bases to trimming and J lost 0 bases, with 9 bases between them. Germline V gene lookup returns CDR1 KGHSH and CDR2 LQKENI. CDR3 length: 14 residues. The CDR3 DNA is TGTGCCAGCTCACCCGACAGGACCTCCTACGAGCAGTACTTC. It codes for CASSPDRTSYEQYF.

The sample holds one count of this clone. V gene TRBV19 combines with J gene TRBJ2-2, with 14 bases that match TRBD2. J was trimmed by 0 bases and V by 6 bases; bases with no gene match: 6. This CDR3 is 18 amino acids long. Germline V gene lookup returns CDR1 LNHDA and CDR2 SQIVND (reference sequence). The CDR3: CASRFGTSGGANTGELFF. The CDR3 region has the DNA TGTGCCAGTAGATTTGGGACTAGCGGGGGCGCGAACACCGGGGAGCTGTTTTTT.

The chain couples TRBV10-3 to TRBJ1-3, with TRBD1 as a possible D gene (5 bases). Germline values: CDR1 ENHRY, CDR2 SYGVKD. V was cut by 6 bases and J by 3 bases, with 12 bases left in between. CDR3 size: 14 residues. The CDR3 loop reads CAISPAGDGNTIYF. The CDR3 DNA reads TGTGCCATCAGCCCTGCGGGGGATGGAAACACCATATATTTT.

V gene TRBV6-5 combines with J gene TRBJ2-7, with D tentatively TRBD2 (6 bases). Germline assignment: CDR1 MNHEY and CDR2 SVGAGI. V dropped 5 bases and J dropped 6 bases, with 17 bases sitting between them. The CDR3 contains 14 residues. CDR3 sequence reads: CASSHTGTLSEQYF. The CDR3 nucleotides read TGTGCCAGCAGTCATACTGGGACTCTAAGCGAGCAGTACTTC.

The rearrangement uses TRBV14 and TRBJ1-2; a possible D gene is TRBD1 (5 bases). The CDR3 runs to 13 residues. The germline V gene encodes CDR1 SGHDN and CDR2 FVKESK. The V gene lost 3 bases and the J gene lost 8 bases, with 13 bases spanning the gap. The CDR3 spells CASSQSQGYGYTF. In DNA, the CDR3 is TGTGCCAGCAGCCAGTCCCAGGGATACGGCTACACCTTC.

The genes are TRBV6-1 and TRBJ2-7, with D possibly being TRBD1 (5 bases). Germline CDR1 and CDR2: MNHNS and SASEGT. This CDR3 is 14 amino acids long. V was pared by 1 base and J by 3 bases, with 10 bases between. The CDR3 bases are TGTGCCAGCAGTGAAGTGTACAGGAGCTACGAGCAGTACTTC. It encodes CASSEVYRSYEQYF.

This clone was seen only once. The chain combines TRBV2 with TRBJ1-2; D perhaps matches TRBD1 (6 bases). V lost 0 bases and J lost 3, with 14 bases in between. There are 16 residues in the CDR3. CDR1 SNHLY and CDR2 FYNNEI come from the germline V gene. The CDR3 bases are TGTGCCAGCAGTGAAGCGCGGGGGCCCCGGGACTATGGCTACACCTTC. It yields the protein CASSEARGPRDYGYTF. The variable domain in full, with the rest retrieved from reference TRBV2 and TRBJ1-2, is EPEVTQTPSHQVTQMGQEVILRCVPISNHLYFYWYRQILGQKVEFLVSFYNNEISEKSEIFDDQFSVERPDGSNFTLKIRSTKLEDSAMYFCASSEARGPRDYGYTFGSGTRLTVV.

The rearrangement links TRBV3-1 (or the pseudogene TRBV3-2) to TRBJ1-1, with TRBD1 matching over 9 bases. Germline CDR1 is LGHDT and CDR2 is YNNKEL (reference sequence). The CDR3 extends over 14 amino acids. The V segment lost 6 bases and the J segment 1 base; nucleotides outside the gene matches: 3. The CDR3: CASRGQGKNTEAFF. CDR3 sequence (DNA): TGTGCCAGCAGGGGACAGGGAAAGAACACTGAAGCTTTCTTT.

There are a few counts of this clone. V is TRBV7-9 and J is TRBJ1-4; 7 bases agree with TRBD1. Per germline, CDR1 SEHNR and CDR2 FQNEAQ (reference sequence). CDR3 size: 14 residues. V gave up 0 bases and J gave up 6 bases; unmatched junction bases: 1. The CDR3 reads CASSLAGGYEKLFF. CDR3 sequence (DNA): TGTGCCAGCAGCTTAGCAGGGGGCTATGAAAAACTGTTTTTT.

The gene calls are TRBV5-8 and TRBJ2-2, with TRBD2 matching 8 bases. Germline V gene data show CDR1 as SGHTS and CDR2 as YDEGEE. The CDR3 consists of 18 residues. V shed 2 bases, J shed 3 bases, and the junction held 12 bases outside the gene matches. The CDR3 sequence: CASSLTIGGARDTGELFF. Written as DNA, the CDR3 is TGTGCCAGCAGCTTAACCATCGGGGGGGCCCGCGACACCGGGGAGCTGTTTTTT.

This sequence joins TRBV19 and TRBJ2-6; 8 bases fit TRBD1. Germline trimming cut 0 bases from V and 2 bases from J; bases unmatched to any gene: 6. Per the germline V gene, CDR1 is LNHDA and CDR2 is SQIVND (reference sequence). CDR3 size: 18 residues. CDR3 sequence reads: CASSIEGDRGTGANVLTF. The CDR3, as DNA: TGTGCCAGTAGTATAGAGGGCGACAGGGGCACTGGGGCCAACGTCCTGACTTTC.

The rearrangement joins TRBV29-1 to TRBJ2-1, with TRBD1 matching over 8 bases. Unmatched junction bases numbered 4, after V lost 6 bases and J lost 0 bases. From germline, CDR1 is SQVTM and CDR2 ANQGSEA. The CDR3 loop spans 14 amino acids. This CDR3 reads CSVVGQVSYNEQFF. The DNA for the CDR3 is TGCAGCGTGGTGGGACAGGTCTCCTACAATGAGCAGTTCTTC.

This rearrangement joins TRBV6-5 to TRBJ1-3; the D gene is possibly TRBD1 (6 bases). V lost 5 bases and J 3 bases, leaving 8 bases between the germline ends. The CDR3 covers 13 residues. Germline loops: CDR1 MNHEY, CDR2 SVGAGI. For the CDR3, the DNA is TGTGCCAGCAGTCAGGGGTATGGAAACACCATATATTTT. It encodes CASSQGYGNTIYF.

This clone was counted a single time. Here the CDR3 reads CASSQLAGGSPYEQYF. The CDR3 nucleotides read TGTGCCAGCAGCCAACTAGCGGGGGGCTCCCCCTACGAGCAGTACTTC. The gene calls are TRBV27 and TRBJ2-7, with 12 bases matching TRBD2. Trimming cost V 6 bases and J 2 bases; bases outside gene matches: 8. The CDR3 has 16 amino acids. CDR1 MNHEY and CDR2 SMNVEV come from the germline V gene (reference sequence).

This clone turned up a few times. The chain has TRBV5-5 and TRBJ1-2, with D hard to call. The germline V gene has CDR1 SGHKS and CDR2 YYEKEE (reference sequence). This CDR3 has 14 amino acids. V lost 0 bases, J lost 14 bases, and 20 bases lay in between. DNA of the CDR3: TGTGCCAGCAGCTTGGAGGTTAAAGTCCCCAGCGTAACCTTC. This sequence encodes CASSLEVKVPSVTF.

The genes are TRBV6-5 and TRBJ2-2, with 10 bases fitting TRBD2. Germline values: CDR1 MNHEY, CDR2 SVGAGI. CDR3 length: 15 amino acids. V was pared by 2 bases and J by 6 bases, with 3 bases of the junction left unmatched. The CDR3: CASSYGSGGAGELFF. CDR3 DNA sequence: TGTGCCAGCAGTTACGGAAGCGGGGGGGCCGGGGAGCTGTTTTTT.

The chain has TRBV2 and TRBJ1-4; D is unresolved. The CDR3 has 14 amino acids. The V gene lost 1 base and the J gene lost 4 bases, with 7 bases spanning the gap. Per the germline V gene, CDR1 is SNHLY and CDR2 is FYNNEI. The CDR3 bases are TGTGCCAGCAGTGAAGGTCCGAGTAATGAAAAACTGTTTTTT. This sequence encodes CASSEGPSNEKLFF.

The V gene is TRBV14, the J gene TRBJ2-7, with 10 nucleotides matching TRBD1. With V trimmed by 0 bases and J by 7 bases, 9 bases remained unmatched. There are 16 residues in the CDR3. CDR1 and CDR2 (germline): SGHDN, FVKESK. CDR3 in DNA: TGTGCCAGCAGCCAAGATTGGGACAGGGGCCGGGGGGAGCAGTACTTC. Protein product: CASSQDWDRGRGEQYF. The whole variable domain, remainder taken from reference TRBV14 and TRBJ2-7, is EAGVTQFPSHSVIEKGQTVTLRCDPISGHDNLYWYRRVMGKEIKFLLHFVKESKQDESGMPNNRFLAERTGGTYSTLKVQPAELEDSGVYFCASSQDWDRGRGEQYFGPGTRLTVT.

The V and J genes are TRBV6-5 and TRBJ1-2; the match to TRBD1 covers 7 bases. CDR1 is MNHEY and CDR2 is SVGAGI in the germline V gene. The CDR3 spans 13 residues. The V segment lost 5 bases and the J segment 5 bases; nucleotides outside the gene matches: 5. The CDR3 here is CASSHGTVYGYTF. The CDR3 nucleotides read TGTGCCAGCAGTCACGGGACAGTATATGGCTACACCTTC.

This chain uses TRBV5-1 with TRBJ2-5; TRBD2 matches 10 bases. The V segment lost 4 bases and the J segment 5 bases; nucleotides outside the gene matches: 5. CDR1 SGHRS and CDR2 YFSETQ come from the germline V gene. This CDR3 is built from 14 residues. In DNA, the CDR3 is TGCGCCAGCAGCGCCACGACTAGCGGGGAGACCCAGTACTTC. It codes for CASSATTSGETQYF.

The chain couples TRBV3-1 (or the pseudogene TRBV3-2) to TRBJ1-1; weak D call: TRBD1 (5 bases). Germline CDR1 is LGHDT and CDR2 is YNNKEL (reference sequence). The V and J ends lost 5 bases and 5 bases respectively, with 9 bases between them. CDR3 length: 12 residues. DNA of the CDR3: TGTGCCAGCAGCGCGACAGTAACTGAAGCTTTCTTT. Translation: CASSATVTEAFF.

This sequence joins TRBV19 and TRBJ1-1, with 8 nucleotides matching TRBD1. The CDR3 is made up of 13 amino acids. Germline V gene lookup returns CDR1 LNHDA and CDR2 SQIVND (reference sequence). With 8 bases clipped from V and 4 bases from J, the junction kept 6 bases outside the gene matches. CDR3 nucleotides: TGTGCCAGTCAAGGACAGGGCTTCACTGAAGCTTTCTTT. It translates to CASQGQGFTEAFF.

The chain recombines TRBV30 with TRBJ1-6; no reliable D call. The CDR3 spans 15 residues. V was clipped by 4 bases and J by 7 bases, with 17 bases between them. The germline CDR1 and CDR2 sequences are GTSNPN and SVGIG (reference sequence). This CDR3 reads CAWTPATRINSPLHF. As DNA, the CDR3 is TGTGCCTGGACTCCTGCGACAAGAATAAATTCACCCCTCCACTTT.

The V and J genes are TRBV3-1 (or the pseudogene TRBV3-2) and TRBJ1-2; D is unresolved. The CDR3 runs to 13 residues. CDR1 is LGHDT and CDR2 is YNNKEL in the germline V gene (reference sequence). Trimming stripped 3 bases from V and 8 bases from J, with 13 bases between. The CDR3: CASSHGAAGGYTF. The CDR3 DNA is TGTGCCAGCAGCCACGGCGCAGCGGGCGGCTACACCTTC.

The DNA of the CDR3 is TGTGCCAGCAGTCGGGACAGACTATCTGGAAACACCATATATTTT. Residues: CASSRDRLSGNTIYF. J is TRBJ1-3 and V is TRBV28, with 7 bases that match TRBD1. This CDR3 has 15 amino acids. The germline V gene has CDR1 MDHEN and CDR2 SYDVKM. V trimming: 5 bases; J trimming: 1 base; junction bases outside the gene matches: 5. The complete variable domain, with remaining parts taken from reference TRBV28 and TRBJ1-3, reads DVKVTQSSRYLVKRTGEKVFLECVQDMDHENMFWYRQDPGLGLRLIYFSYDVKMKEKGDIPEGYSVSREKKERFSLILESASTNQTSMYLCASSRDRLSGNTIYFGEGSWLTVV.

CDR3 nucleotide sequence: TGCGCCAGCAGCTTGGGACACCAGAACACTGAAGCTTTCTTT. This translates into CASSLGHQNTEAFF. V is TRBV5-1 and J is TRBJ1-1; D is unresolved. This CDR3 is built from 14 residues. With 0 bases removed from V and 1 base from J, the gap between germline ends came to 7 bases. Germline-derived CDR1 and CDR2 are SGHRS and YFSETQ.

The CDR3 here is CASRGTNGDRDHEQYF. The CDR3 DNA reads as TGTGCCAGCAGGGGAACAAATGGCGACAGGGACCACGAGCAGTACTTC. This chain joins TRBV7-8 and TRBJ2-7; 7 nucleotides agree with TRBD1. Per the germline V gene, CDR1 is SGHVS and CDR2 is FQNEAQ. V was clipped by 6 bases and J by 5 bases; unmatched bases: 16. The CDR3 extends over 16 amino acids.

The chain carries TRBV5-4 and TRBJ1-2, with 7 bases matching TRBD1. Trimming took 4 bases from V and 3 from J; bases not matched to a gene: 6. In germline, CDR1 is SGHNT, CDR2 YYREEE (reference sequence). The CDR3 has 14 residues. This CDR3 reads CASSQGQTDYGYTF. The CDR3 DNA reads as TGTGCCAGCAGCCAGGGACAGACCGACTATGGCTACACCTTC.